Presented here are 7 T cell receptor beta chains from one specimen sequenced in a study of CD8+ T cells in alopecia areata. In each case, RNA was isolated and then reverse transcribed into cDNA as the sequencing template. The table came from immunoSEQ multiplex PCR; TCRdb's copy has only in-frame clones and leaves some out. This table holds 5,700 or so clones, 60% to 70% found once. Lesional scalp punch biopsies and peripheral blood were collected from alopecia areata patients. The sequencing here drew on skin, taken at week 0. These receptors all stem from a human donor with alopecia areata.

A few counts support this clone. This may stem from a read error, because a much larger clone lies one nucleotide away. This sequence joins TRBV2 and TRBJ2-6, with D perhaps TRBD1 or TRBD2 (5 bases each). The germline V gene encodes CDR1 SNHLY and CDR2 FYNNEI. The CDR3 length is 16 residues. Trimming removed 4 bases at V and 0 bases at J, with 10 bases between. The CDR3 spells CASSGDGHSGANVLTF. Written as DNA, the CDR3 is TGTGCCAGCAGTGGGGACGGGCACTCTGGGGCCAACGTCCTGACTTTC. Looking up the rest from reference TRBV2 and TRBJ2-6 gives the full variable domain: EPEVTQTPSHQVTQMGQEVILRCVPISNHLYFYWYRQILGQKVEFLVSFYNNEISEKSEIFDDQFSVERPDGSNFTLKIRSTKLEDSAMYFCASSGDGHSGANVLTFGAGSRLTVL.

This clone was seen a handful of times. As DNA, the CDR3 is TGCGCCAGCAGCTTGGACAGGGGGCAGGAAACTAATGAAAAACTGTTTTTT. This sequence encodes CASSLDRGQETNEKLFF. This chain connects TRBV4-1 to TRBJ1-4, with 11 bases lining up with TRBD1. Germline trimming cut 5 bases from V and 1 base from J; bases unmatched to any gene: 6. CDR1 and CDR2 (germline): MGHRA, YSYEKL. The CDR3 totals 17 residues.

This clone was detected a few times. The rearrangement joins TRBV6-1 to TRBJ2-5; 10 bases are shared with TRBD1. The CDR3 is 17 residues long. Germline values: CDR1 MNHNS, CDR2 SASEGT. After removal of 1 base from V and 4 bases from J, the junction contained 9 bases not matched to a gene. The CDR3 sequence is CASSEDWGTGASETQYF. CDR3 in DNA: TGTGCCAGCAGTGAAGACTGGGGGACAGGGGCTTCAGAGACCCAGTACTTC.

V and J are TRBV2 and TRBJ1-2; 7 bases map to TRBD1. The junction had 6 bases not matched to a gene; V was cut back by 4 bases and J by 4 bases. The germline CDR1 and CDR2 sequences are SNHLY and FYNNEI. The length of the CDR3 is 14 residues. CDR3: CASSGTRGGYGYTF. CDR3 nucleotide sequence: TGTGCCAGCAGTGGGACCAGGGGGGGCTATGGCTACACCTTC.

The table lists this clone with a few counts. The chain recombines TRBV12-5 with TRBJ1-6; unclear D gene. With 1 base removed from V and 5 bases from J, the gap between germline ends came to 6 bases. The CDR3 covers 14 residues. Looked up from germline, CDR1 is LGHNT and CDR2 is FRNRAP. The CDR3 spells CASGLDTDNSPLHF. The CDR3 region has the DNA TGTGCTAGTGGTTTGGACACGGATAATTCACCCCTCCACTTT.

The chain carries TRBV4-1 and TRBJ2-3; 11 nucleotides agree with TRBD2. The CDR3 has 16 residues. Trimming cost V 3 bases and J 2 bases; bases outside gene matches: 4. CDR1 and CDR2 (germline): MGHRA, YSYEKL. The CDR3 DNA sequence: TGCGCCAGCAGCCAGTCTAGCGGGGGGTACACAGATACGCAGTATTTT. This encodes CASSQSSGGYTDTQYF.

V gene TRBV6-1 combines with J gene TRBJ1-1; 7 bases fit TRBD1. The ends lost 5 bases at V and 1 base at J; junction bases unmatched: 4. In germline, CDR1 is MNHNS, CDR2 SASEGT. The CDR3 extends over 14 amino acids. The CDR3 nucleotides are TGTGCCAGCAGTTGGGGACAGACGAACACTGAAGCTTTCTTT. This translates into CASSWGQTNTEAFF.